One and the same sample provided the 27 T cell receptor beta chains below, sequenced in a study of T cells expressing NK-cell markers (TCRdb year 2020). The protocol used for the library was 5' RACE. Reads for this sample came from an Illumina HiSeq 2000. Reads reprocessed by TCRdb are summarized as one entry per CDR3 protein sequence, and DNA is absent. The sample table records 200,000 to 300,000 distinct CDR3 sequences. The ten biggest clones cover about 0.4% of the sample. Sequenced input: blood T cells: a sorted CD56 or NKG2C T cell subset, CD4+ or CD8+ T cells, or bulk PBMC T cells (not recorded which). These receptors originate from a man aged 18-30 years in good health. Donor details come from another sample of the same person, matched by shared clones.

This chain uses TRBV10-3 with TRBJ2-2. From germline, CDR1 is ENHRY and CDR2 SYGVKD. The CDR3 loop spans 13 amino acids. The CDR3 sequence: CAISGSKSGELFF.

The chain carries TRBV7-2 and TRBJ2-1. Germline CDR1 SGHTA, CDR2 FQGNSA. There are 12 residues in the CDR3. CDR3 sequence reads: CASSFGLNEQFF.

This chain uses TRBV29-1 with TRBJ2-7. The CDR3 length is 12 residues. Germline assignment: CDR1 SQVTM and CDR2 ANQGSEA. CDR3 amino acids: CSVRRTLDEQYF.

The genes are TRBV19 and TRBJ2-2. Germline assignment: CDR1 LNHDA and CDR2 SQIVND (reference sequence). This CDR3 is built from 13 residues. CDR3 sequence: CASSRLAGGELFF.

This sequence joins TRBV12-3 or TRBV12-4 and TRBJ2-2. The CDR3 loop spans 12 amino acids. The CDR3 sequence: CASNQLSGELFF.

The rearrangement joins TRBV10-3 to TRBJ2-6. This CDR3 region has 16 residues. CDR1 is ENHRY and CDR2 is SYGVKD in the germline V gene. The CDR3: CAISDQHSSGANVLTF.

This CDR3 reads CASTLPTGELFF. This rearrangement joins TRBV6-2 or TRBV6-3 to TRBJ2-2. CDR3 size: 12 residues. CDR1 and CDR2 (germline): MNHEY, SVGEGT.

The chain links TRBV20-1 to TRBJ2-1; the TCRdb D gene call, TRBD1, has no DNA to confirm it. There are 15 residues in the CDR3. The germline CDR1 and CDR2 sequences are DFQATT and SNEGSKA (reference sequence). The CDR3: CSARDLVGPPNEQFF.

The chain's CDR3 is CSVARGLYNEQFF. The chain links TRBV29-1 to TRBJ2-1; TCRdb gives TRBD2 as the D gene, but with no DNA this cannot be confirmed. Germline-derived CDR1 and CDR2 are SQVTM and ANQGSEA. The CDR3 consists of 13 residues.

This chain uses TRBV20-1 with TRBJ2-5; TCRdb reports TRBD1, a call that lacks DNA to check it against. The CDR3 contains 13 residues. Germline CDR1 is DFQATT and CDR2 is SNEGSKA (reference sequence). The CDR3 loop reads CSASRGKKETQYF.

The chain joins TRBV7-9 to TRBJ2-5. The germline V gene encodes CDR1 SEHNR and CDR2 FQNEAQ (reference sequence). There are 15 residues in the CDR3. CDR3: CASSLGEGYEETQYF. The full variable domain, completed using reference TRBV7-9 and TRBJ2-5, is DTGVSQNPRHKITKRGQNVTFRCDPISEHNRLYWYRQTLGQGPEFLTYFQNEAQLEKSRLLSDRFSAERPKGSFSTLEIQRTEQGDSAMYLCASSLGEGYEETQYFGPGTRLLVL.

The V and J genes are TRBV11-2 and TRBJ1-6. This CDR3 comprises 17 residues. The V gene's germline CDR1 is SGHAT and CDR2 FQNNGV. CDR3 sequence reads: CASSLDRRAPLNSPLHF.

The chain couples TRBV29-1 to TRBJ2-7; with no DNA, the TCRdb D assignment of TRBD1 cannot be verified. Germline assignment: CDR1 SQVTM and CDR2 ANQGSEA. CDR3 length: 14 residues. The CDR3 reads CSVEDPGQTYEQYF.

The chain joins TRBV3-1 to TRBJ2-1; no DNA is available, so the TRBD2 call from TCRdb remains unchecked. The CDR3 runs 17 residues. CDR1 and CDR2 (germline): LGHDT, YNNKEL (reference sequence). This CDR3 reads CASSQELAARSYNEQFF.

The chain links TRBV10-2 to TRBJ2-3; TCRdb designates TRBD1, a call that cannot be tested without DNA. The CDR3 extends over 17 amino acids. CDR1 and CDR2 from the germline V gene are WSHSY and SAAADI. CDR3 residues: CASRGTMIRPPRDTQYF.

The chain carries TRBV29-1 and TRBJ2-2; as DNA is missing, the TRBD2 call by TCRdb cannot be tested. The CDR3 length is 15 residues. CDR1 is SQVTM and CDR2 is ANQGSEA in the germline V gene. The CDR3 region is CSVDRGLAGTGELFF.

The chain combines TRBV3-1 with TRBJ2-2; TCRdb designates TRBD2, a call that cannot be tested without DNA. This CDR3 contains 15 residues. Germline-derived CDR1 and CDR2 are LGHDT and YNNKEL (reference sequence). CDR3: CASSYAGTSSRELFF.

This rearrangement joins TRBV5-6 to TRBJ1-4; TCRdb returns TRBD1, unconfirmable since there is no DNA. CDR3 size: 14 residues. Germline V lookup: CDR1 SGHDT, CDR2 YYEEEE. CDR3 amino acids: CASSSSGGGEKLFF.

The CDR3 protein is CASSLQGTGANTGELFF. V gene TRBV11-1 combines with J gene TRBJ2-2; TCRdb proposes TRBD1, but this gene call is untestable without DNA. This CDR3 spans 17 amino acids. Germline V CDR1 and CDR2: SGHAT, FQDESV (reference sequence). Looking up the rest from reference TRBV11-1 and TRBJ2-2 gives the full variable domain: EAEVAQSPRYKITEKSQAVAFWCDPISGHATLYWYRQILGQGPELLVQFQDESVVDDSQLPKDRFSAERLKGVDSTLKIQPAELGDSAMYLCASSLQGTGANTGELFFGEGSRLTVL.

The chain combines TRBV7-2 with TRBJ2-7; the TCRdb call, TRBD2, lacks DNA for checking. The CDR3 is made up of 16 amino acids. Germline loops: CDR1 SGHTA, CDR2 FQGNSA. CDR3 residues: CASSLASSSGTYEQYF. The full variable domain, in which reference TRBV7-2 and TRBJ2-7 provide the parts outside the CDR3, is GAGVSQSPSNKVTEKGKDVELRCDPISGHTALYWYRQSLGQGLEFLIYFQGNSAPDKSGLPSDRFSAERTGGSVSTLTIQRTQQEDSAVYLCASSLASSSGTYEQYFGPGTRLTVT.

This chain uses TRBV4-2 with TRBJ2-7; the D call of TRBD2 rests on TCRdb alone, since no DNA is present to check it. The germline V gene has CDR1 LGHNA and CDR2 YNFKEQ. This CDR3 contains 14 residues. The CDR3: CASSQVLAPNEQYF.

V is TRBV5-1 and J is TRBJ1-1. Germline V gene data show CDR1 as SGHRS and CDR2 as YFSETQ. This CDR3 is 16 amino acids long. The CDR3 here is CASSLAGYDRGTEAFF.

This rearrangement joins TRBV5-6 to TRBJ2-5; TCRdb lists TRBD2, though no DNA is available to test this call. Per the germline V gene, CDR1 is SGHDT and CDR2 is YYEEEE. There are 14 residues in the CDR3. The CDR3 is CASSLPVARETQYF.

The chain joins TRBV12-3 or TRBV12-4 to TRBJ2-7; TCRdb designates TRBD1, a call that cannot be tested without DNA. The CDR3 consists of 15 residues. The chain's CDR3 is CASSPGQGASSEQYF.

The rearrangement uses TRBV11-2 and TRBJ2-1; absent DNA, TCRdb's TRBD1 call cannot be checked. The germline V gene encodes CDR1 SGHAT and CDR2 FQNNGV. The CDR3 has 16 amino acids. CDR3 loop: CASSLVRGVSYNEQFF. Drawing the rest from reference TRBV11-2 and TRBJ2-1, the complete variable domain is EAGVAQSPRYKIIEKRQSVAFWCNPISGHATLYWYQQILGQGPKLLIQFQNNGVVDDSQLPKDRFSAERLKGVDSTLKIQPAKLEDSAVYLCASSLVRGVSYNEQFFGPGTRLTVL.

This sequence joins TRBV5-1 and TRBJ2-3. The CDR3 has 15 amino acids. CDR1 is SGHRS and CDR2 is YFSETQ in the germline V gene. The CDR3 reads CASSWDGRSTDTQYF.

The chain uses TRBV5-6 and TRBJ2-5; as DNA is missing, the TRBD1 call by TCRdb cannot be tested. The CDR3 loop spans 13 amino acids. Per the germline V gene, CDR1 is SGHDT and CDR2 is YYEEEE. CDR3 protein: CASSLGQPGAQYF.